These 32 T cell receptor beta chains share one sample of origin, sequenced in a study of CD8 T cells in ankylosing spondylitis. Using its own MiXCR run on the 5' RACE reads, TCRdb lists one record per CDR3 protein. This table holds 200,000 to 300,000 distinct CDR3 sequences, 8% to 11% found once. Sample: blood, either unsorted or a sorted T cell fraction (not recorded which). These receptors were obtained from a male donor with ankylosing spondylitis or in good health (not recorded which).

This clonotype has a count of ten or more. The chain carries TRBV6-5 and TRBJ2-5; 8 nucleotides match TRBD1. This CDR3 is 15 amino acids long. The V gene's germline CDR1 is MNHEY and CDR2 SVGAGI. V dropped 3 bases and J dropped 5; count of bases not matched to a gene: 8. This chain's CDR3 is CASSYQGARGETQYF. CDR3 sequence (DNA): TGTGCCAGCAGTTATCAGGGGGCCAGGGGGGAGACCCAGTACTTC.

This clonotype was found many times. J is TRBJ2-3 and V is TRBV30; no firm D call. CDR3 size: 14 residues. V gave up 4 bases and J gave up 3 bases, with 14 bases separating them. Looked up from germline, CDR1 is GTSNPN and CDR2 is SVGIG (reference sequence). CDR3 DNA sequence: TGTGCCTGGATCGGGTTAGGAAGAACAGATACGCAGTATTTT. Its translation: CAWIGLGRTDTQYF.

As regards this clonotype: A read error is possible here, since a much larger clone lies one base away. The chain couples TRBV20-1 to TRBJ1-1; the D is unclear. CDR3 length equals 16 residues. Germline values: CDR1 DFQATT, CDR2 SNEGSKA (reference sequence). The CDR3 loop is CSASFFVTLMNTAAFF. The CDR3 DNA is TGCAGTGCTAGTTTTTTCGTTACGCTCATGAACACTGCAGCTTTCTTT.

The CDR3 DNA is TGTGCCAGCTCACCGGCAGGGGGCAGTGAAAAACTGTTTTTT. Amino acid sequence: CASSPAGGSEKLFF. The gene calls are TRBV18 and TRBJ1-4; 8 positions agree with TRBD1. Germline CDR1 and CDR2: KGHSH and LQKENI. The CDR3 runs 14 residues. V dropped 3 bases and J dropped 7; count of bases not matched to a gene: 4.

V gene TRBV18 combines with J gene TRBJ2-7; no reliable D call. With 1 base removed from V and 0 bases from J, the gap between germline ends came to 10 bases. This CDR3 is built from 15 residues. From germline, CDR1 is KGHSH and CDR2 LQKENI. CDR3 bases: TGTGCCAGCTCACCACGTCAGACAAGCTCCTACGAGCAGTACTTC. It is translated as CASSPRQTSSYEQYF.

In this sample, this clonotype turned up many times. The chain combines TRBV29-1 with TRBJ2-7; D is ambiguous. CDR3 length equals 13 residues. Germline V gives CDR1 SQVTM, CDR2 ANQGSEA. Trimming left V 6 bases short and J 7 bases short, with 19 bases between. The DNA of the CDR3 is TGCAGCGTCGCGGCTTCAACGGGTGGTGAGCAGTACTTC. Its protein product is CSVAASTGGEQYF.

This clonotype was detected many times. The chain joins TRBV5-1 to TRBJ2-7; possibly TRBD1 for D (6 bases). Germline CDR1 SGHRS, CDR2 YFSETQ. This CDR3 is 15 amino acids long. V gave up 4 bases and J gave up 3 bases, with 17 bases separating them. The CDR3 sequence: CASSGTTGLVYEQYF. DNA for the CDR3: TGCGCCAGCAGCGGAACTACAGGGCTGGTCTACGAGCAGTACTTC.

This clonotype was seen only once. This may arise from a read error, as a much more abundant clone is one base away. The chain uses TRBV20-1 and TRBJ2-7, with TRBD2 matching over 13 bases. This CDR3 is built from 15 residues. Germline V gives CDR1 DFQATT, CDR2 SNEGSKA (reference sequence). With V trimmed by 1 base and J by 2 bases, 2 bases remained unmatched. The CDR3 region is CSARGTSGSPYEQYF. The CDR3 DNA is TGCAGTGCTAGAGGGACTAGCGGGAGTCCCTACGAGCAGTACTTC.

This clonotype was found many times. V gene TRBV12-3 or TRBV12-4 combines with J gene TRBJ2-7; D may correspond to TRBD1 or TRBD2 (5 bases each). CDR3 length equals 18 residues. The V end lost 4 bases, the J end lost 0 bases, and 22 bases lay between the germline ends. The CDR3 DNA is TGTGCCAGCAGTTGGGGCTTGCTCCGGGGCACCGTCTCCTACGAGCAGTACTTC. Translating it yields CASSWGLLRGTVSYEQYF.

Many counts were recorded for this clonotype. This CDR3 is CASSLLGRATDTQYF. In DNA, the CDR3 is TGTGCCAGCAGCCTATTGGGGAGGGCCACAGATACGCAGTATTTT. This sequence joins TRBV3-1 and TRBJ2-3; 7 bases fit TRBD2. V dropped 4 bases and J dropped 2; count of bases not matched to a gene: 6. The CDR3 extends over 15 amino acids. Germline V gives CDR1 LGHDT, CDR2 YNNKEL (reference sequence).

At least ten counts were recorded for this clonotype. This chain joins TRBV5-1 and TRBJ2-7; TRBD2 aligns across 13 bases. The CDR3 length is 15 residues. The germline V gene encodes CDR1 SGHRS and CDR2 YFSETQ. J gave up 7 bases and V 4 bases, and 8 bases lay outside the gene matches. The CDR3 region has the DNA TGCGCCAGCAGCCCCCCGGGACTAGCGGGACGAGAGCAGTACTTC. Its protein is CASSPPGLAGREQYF.

This clonotype was detected only a few times. The chain has TRBV12-3 or TRBV12-4 and TRBJ2-7, with 10 bases fitting TRBD2. The J segment lost 5 bases and the V segment lost 6 bases, leaving 4 bases of the junction unmatched. There are 13 residues in the CDR3. The DNA for the CDR3 is TGTGCCAGCAGACTAGCGGGAACCCACGAGCAGTACTTC. It yields the protein CASRLAGTHEQYF.

This clonotype was detected ten times or more. V usage is TRBV7-2 and J usage is TRBJ2-1; D remains unclear. Germline CDR1 and CDR2: SGHTA and FQGNSA. Trimming cost V 5 bases and J 3 bases, with 14 bases left between them. The CDR3 is made up of 15 amino acids. In DNA form, the CDR3 reads TGTGCCAGCAGCCTACGATTTTTCCGCTACAATGAGCAGTTCTTC. The encoded protein is CASSLRFFRYNEQFF. Filled out from reference TRBV7-2 and TRBJ2-1, the complete variable domain reads GAGVSQSPSNKVTEKGKDVELRCDPISGHTALYWYRQSLGQGLEFLIYFQGNSAPDKSGLPSDRFSAERTGGSVSTLTIQRTQQEDSAVYLCASSLRFFRYNEQFFGPGTRLTVL.

This clonotype has ten or more counts. DNA of the CDR3: TGCGCCAGCAGCCAGACTAGCGGACAAATTACAGATACGCAGTATTTT. Its translation is CASSQTSGQITDTQYF. The chain joins TRBV4-1 to TRBJ2-3, with 9 bases fitting TRBD2. Trimming took 3 bases from V and 3 from J; bases not matched to a gene: 7. Per the germline V gene, CDR1 is MGHRA and CDR2 is YSYEKL. The CDR3 sequence is 16 residues long.

The chain links TRBV10-3 to TRBJ1-2, with D unclear. Germline V gene data show CDR1 as ENHRY and CDR2 as SYGVKD. The CDR3 spans 13 residues. Between the trimmed V and J ends, which lost 0 bases and 6 bases, there was a span of 8 bases. The CDR3: CAISESGRDGYTF. As DNA, the CDR3 is TGTGCCATCAGTGAGTCAGGGAGGGATGGCTACACCTTC.

The chain joins TRBV20-1 to TRBJ2-7, with D possibly TRBD2 on 6 matching bases. V was cut by 3 bases and J by 5 bases, with 11 bases left in between. This CDR3 spans 12 amino acids. Germline V gene lookup returns CDR1 DFQATT and CDR2 SNEGSKA (reference sequence). CDR3 in amino acids: CSASGRMNEQYF. The CDR3 bases are TGCAGTGCTAGCGGGAGAATGAACGAGCAGTACTTC.

This clonotype was observed many times. This chain uses TRBV21-1 with TRBJ2-1; the table's D call of TRBD1 was not tested on the DNA. TRBV21-1 is a pseudogene locus. The CDR3 runs 13 residues. DNA for the CDR3: TGTGCCAGCAGCAGGGGGGGGGTGAATGAGCAGTTCTTC. Protein sequence: CASSRGGVNEQFF.

This clonotype appeared many times. The V call is TRBV12-3 or TRBV12-4, the J call TRBJ1-1; 8 positions agree with TRBD1. CDR3 length: 12 amino acids. V lost 7 bases to trimming and J lost 11 bases; unmatched junction nucleotides: 9. CDR3 nucleotide sequence: TGTGCCAGCACTTTGGGGACAGGCCCCGCTTTCTTT. Encoded protein: CASTLGTGPAFF.

This clonotype was counted a few times. One junction end disagrees with the germline gene, perhaps due to a read error. The J gene is TRBJ2-1, the V gene TRBV20-1; D may be TRBD1 or TRBD2 (5 bases each). Germline CDR1 reads DFQATT; CDR2 reads SNEGSKA (reference sequence). CDR3 length: 15 residues. The CDR3 sequence is CCASRDQSSYNEQFF. The CDR3 DNA is TGCTGTGCTTCCCGGGACCAGAGCTCCTACAATGAGCAGTTCTTC.

At least ten counts were recorded for this clonotype. J is TRBJ2-2 and V is TRBV29-1; D uncertain. Germline V gene data show CDR1 as SQVTM and CDR2 as ANQGSEA. V lost 4 bases and J lost 1, with 13 bases in between. This CDR3 has 15 amino acids. DNA of the CDR3: TGCAGCGTTGCGGGCCCCGCCATGAACACCGGGGAGCTGTTTTTT. It codes for CSVAGPAMNTGELFF.

Concerning this clonotype itself: The conserved phenylalanine or tryptophan normally closing the CDR3 is absent here, so this likely arose from a read error. V usage is TRBV10-2 and J usage is TRBJ2-7, with D perhaps matching TRBD1 (7 bases). Between the trimmed V and J ends, which lost 2 bases and 3 bases, there was a span of 32 bases. The CDR3 covers 21 residues. CDR1 and CDR2 from the germline V gene are WSHSY and SAAADI. For the CDR3, the DNA is TGCGCCAGCAGTGAGCCGTACAGGCTACAGGGGACGCGGACGGGACTCTACGAGCAGTACCTC. This sequence encodes CASSEPYRLQGTRTGLYEQYL.

This clonotype was detected many times. The rearrangement links TRBV20-1 to TRBJ1-1; D unresolved. Between the trimmed V and J ends, which lost 2 bases and 0 bases, there was a span of 10 bases. Germline CDR1 reads DFQATT; CDR2 reads SNEGSKA (reference sequence). The CDR3 has 14 amino acids. CDR3: CSARSGRMNTEAFF. The CDR3 DNA sequence: TGCAGTGCTAGAAGTGGCAGAATGAACACTGAAGCTTTCTTT.

V and J are TRBV12-3 or TRBV12-4 and TRBJ1-4, with D uncertain. The V end lost 6 bases, the J end lost 10 bases, and 21 bases lay between the germline ends. CDR3 length: 15 residues. CDR3 bases: TGTGCCAGCAGACCCAACGGGCAGCCGCGTAGAAAACTGTTTTTT. It specifies CASRPNGQPRRKLFF.

With regard to this clonotype: One junction end disagrees with the germline gene, perhaps due to a read error. The V call is TRBV7-2, the J call TRBJ2-1; no definite D call. The CDR3 covers 13 residues. Germline loops: CDR1 SGHTA, CDR2 FQGNSA. DNA of the CDR3: TGTGCCAGCAGCTTAACTGGTGACAATGAGCGGTTCTTC. Its protein is CASSLTGDNERFF.

This clonotype appeared many times. The chain uses TRBV20-1 and TRBJ2-7; 7 bases are a match to TRBD2. J lost 6 bases, V lost 3 bases, and 8 bases had no gene match. From germline, CDR1 is DFQATT and CDR2 SNEGSKA (reference sequence). This CDR3 comprises 13 residues. The CDR3 DNA reads as TGCAGTGCTAGCCCCCGAGCGGGACGCGAGCAGTACTTC. It specifies CSASPRAGREQYF.

The gene calls are TRBV10-2 and TRBJ1-2; no clear D gene. The germline V gene encodes CDR1 WSHSY and CDR2 SAAADI. V lost 2 bases to trimming and J lost 7 bases, with 14 bases between them. The CDR3 contains 14 residues. Written as DNA, the CDR3 is TGCGCCAGCAGTGAGCCACCCTCCGTCTTTGGCTACACCTTC. Encoded protein: CASSEPPSVFGYTF.

With regard to this clonotype: This may arise from a read error, as a much more abundant clone is one base away. The chain links TRBV5-1 to TRBJ2-1; D unclear. V was pared by 6 bases and J by 5 bases, with 15 bases between. Germline CDR1 is SGHRS and CDR2 is YFSETQ. This CDR3 contains 14 residues. This CDR3 reads CASKGSSENNEQFF. CDR3 in DNA: TGCGCCAGCAAGGGTTCGTCGGAGAACAATGAGCAGTTCTTC.

This clonotype was counted only a few times. The chain recombines TRBV20-1 with TRBJ1-5; D remains ambiguous. The CDR3 covers 13 residues. V shed 0 bases and J shed 8 bases, with 11 bases lying between them. Germline CDR1 is DFQATT and CDR2 is SNEGSKA (reference sequence). CDR3 DNA sequence: TGCAGTGCTAGAGATCGACTTGGGGAGCCCCAGCATTTT. This encodes CSARDRLGEPQHF.

This clonotype was seen only a few times. The chain links TRBV21-1 to TRBJ1-2. TRBV21-1 is deemed a pseudogene. The CDR3 is 12 residues long. This chain's CDR3 is CASSNFVEGYTF. CDR3 DNA sequence: TGTGCCAGCAGCAACTTTGTGGAAGGCTACACCTTC.

V gene TRBV7-9 combines with J gene TRBJ2-1, with D perhaps matching TRBD2 (5 bases). V was shortened by 1 base and J by 1 base, with 14 bases between the two germline ends. Per the germline V gene, CDR1 is SEHNR and CDR2 is FQNEAQ (reference sequence). The CDR3 contains 17 residues. The CDR3 spells CASSLEYERVSYNEQFF. In DNA, the CDR3 is TGTGCCAGCAGCTTAGAGTATGAGAGGGTATCCTACAATGAGCAGTTCTTC.

The chain is built from TRBV6-1 and TRBJ2-3, with D unresolved. Germline V CDR1 and CDR2: MNHNS, SASEGT. The CDR3 loop spans 13 amino acids. Trimming took 3 bases from V and 4 from J, leaving 8 bases between them. DNA for the CDR3: TGTGCCAGCAGTGATCAGGCTGCAGATACGCAGTATTTT. Translating gives CASSDQAADTQYF.

This clonotype was seen more than once but under ten times. The chain has TRBV10-1 and TRBJ2-1; 7 nucleotides line up with TRBD1. The trim removed 4 bases at V and 1 base at J, leaving 7 bases unmatched. The CDR3 loop spans 16 amino acids. CDR1 and CDR2 from the germline V gene are WNHNN and SYGVQD (reference sequence). The CDR3 is CASSGGTVTSYNEQFF. CDR3 nucleotides: TGCGCCAGCAGTGGGGGGACAGTCACTTCCTACAATGAGCAGTTCTTC.